These 15 T cell receptor beta chains came from one sample sequenced in a study of cytomegalovirus exposure and HLA in healthy donors. The PCR used 60 Vbeta and 13 Jbeta primers. Using immunoSEQ multiplex PCR, the repertoire was profiled, and TCRdb retains in-frame clones only, with some absent. In the table there are some 170,000 clones, roughly four fifths of which are singletons. The sample taken for sequencing was PBMCs. These receptors were taken from a man aged 60 to 69 in good health and CMV-seronegative.

A note on this clone: Its ends do not fully match the called genes, so a read error is possible. V gene TRBV7-9 combines with J gene TRBJ2-7, with 8 bases that match TRBD1. The CDR3 sequence is 16 residues long. From germline, CDR1 is SEHNR and CDR2 FQNEAQ (reference sequence). The CDR3 loop reads CSSSSFGQGGINEQYF. The CDR3 nucleotides are TGTTCCAGCAGTTCATTCGGACAGGGAGGAATTAACGAGCAGTACTTC.

The J gene is TRBJ2-7, the V gene TRBV5-5; TRBD1 aligns across 9 bases. J lost 1 base, V lost 2 bases, and 13 bases had no gene match. The CDR3 spans 18 residues. Germline assignment: CDR1 SGHKS and CDR2 YYEKEE (reference sequence). The DNA for the CDR3 is TGTGCCAGCAGCTTCTTGACAGGGGGGCCTCCCCCTTCCTACGAGCAGTACTTC. Translating it yields CASSFLTGGPPPSYEQYF.

V usage is TRBV6-5 and J usage is TRBJ2-4, with TRBD2 as a possible D gene (6 bases). The CDR3 runs 14 residues. Trimming took 11 bases from V and 6 from J, leaving 20 bases between them. Germline-derived CDR1 and CDR2 are MNHEY and SVGAGI. CDR3: CASSTVGGINIQYF. The CDR3 DNA reads as TGTGCCTCCAGCACCGTAGGAGGGATAAACATTCAGTACTTC.

V gene TRBV5-4 combines with J gene TRBJ2-7, with 7 bases lining up with TRBD1. This CDR3 region has 15 residues. The J segment lost 0 bases and the V segment lost 1 base, leaving 4 bases of the junction unmatched. Germline CDR1 is SGHNT and CDR2 is YYREEE (reference sequence). The CDR3 DNA reads as TGTGCCAGCAGCTTGCAGACAGGGCCCTCCTACGAGCAGTACTTC. Translating it yields CASSLQTGPSYEQYF. Full variable domain (rest looked up from reference TRBV5-4 and TRBJ2-7): ETGVTQSPTHLIKTRGQQVTLRCSSQSGHNTVSWYQQALGQGPQFIFQYYREEENGRGNFPPRFSGLQFPNYSSELNVNALELDDSALYLCASSLQTGPSYEQYFGPGTRLTVT.

CDR3 bases: TGTGCCAGCAGCTTAGCGCAGGGGTGGCAAGAGACCCAGTACTTC. It specifies CASSLAQGWQETQYF. The chain uses TRBV7-9 and TRBJ2-5, with D perhaps TRBD1 (6 bases). The CDR3 is 15 residues long. The germline V gene encodes CDR1 SEHNR and CDR2 FQNEAQ (reference sequence). V was shortened by 0 bases and J by 2 bases, with 10 bases between the two germline ends.

V gene TRBV15 combines with J gene TRBJ2-6; D possibly corresponds to TRBD1 (6 bases). Germline V lookup: CDR1 LNHNV, CDR2 YYDKDF (reference sequence). This CDR3 has 17 amino acids. The V and J ends lost 9 bases and 1 base respectively, with 19 bases between them. CDR3 sequence (DNA): TGTGCCACGGGTCAGGCACAGGGCAGATCTGGGGCCAACGTCCTGACTTTC. Its protein product is CATGQAQGRSGANVLTF.

The V call is TRBV29-1, the J call TRBJ1-2; the D gene is possibly TRBD1 (5 bases). V lost 4 bases to trimming and J lost 6 bases, with 12 bases between them. Germline V gives CDR1 SQVTM, CDR2 ANQGSEA. The CDR3 has 12 residues. Here the CDR3 DNA reads TGCAGCGTTGTTAAGGGGTTCGATGGCTACACCTTC. Its translation is CSVVKGFDGYTF. The variable domain in full, completed from reference TRBV29-1 and TRBJ1-2, reads SAVISQKPSRDICQRGTSLTIQCQVDSQVTMMFWYRQQPGQSLTLIATANQGSEATYESGFVIDKFPISRPNLTFSTLTVSNMSPEDSSIYLCSVVKGFDGYTFGSGTRLTVV.

This clone was seen a handful of times. The chain links TRBV29-1 to TRBJ2-1; 9 positions match TRBD2. This CDR3 is built from 15 residues. The germline gives CDR1 SQVTM, CDR2 ANQGSEA. Losses at the gene ends were 4 bases for V and 4 bases for J; bases not matched to a gene: 8. The CDR3 bases are TGCAGCGTTGGGTCGTTAGCGGGAGCATACAATGAGCAGTTCTTC. Its protein product is CSVGSLAGAYNEQFF.

This rearrangement joins TRBV7-3 to TRBJ2-3; 9 nucleotides match TRBD1. V was pared by 5 bases and J by 9 bases, with 3 bases of the junction left unmatched. Germline-derived CDR1 and CDR2 are SGHTA and FQGTGA. The CDR3 totals 12 residues. The CDR3 DNA reads TGTGCCAGCAGCCCAACAGGGGGCACGCAGTATTTT. Its protein is CASSPTGGTQYF.

CDR3 DNA: TGTGCCAGCAGCCAGAGGACAGGGAATGGCTACACCTTC. Translating gives CASSQRTGNGYTF. The chain recombines TRBV14 with TRBJ1-2; 8 bases map to TRBD1. The CDR3 runs 13 residues. Per the germline V gene, CDR1 is SGHDN and CDR2 is FVKESK. V lost 3 bases, J lost 6 bases, and 3 bases stayed unmatched. Full variable domain (outside the CDR3, taken from reference TRBV14 and TRBJ1-2): EAGVTQFPSHSVIEKGQTVTLRCDPISGHDNLYWYRRVMGKEIKFLLHFVKESKQDESGMPNNRFLAERTGGTYSTLKVQPAELEDSGVYFCASSQRTGNGYTFGSGTRLTVV.

This clone was recorded at least ten times. V and J are TRBV4-2 and TRBJ1-5; 9 bases map to TRBD1. V lost 0 bases to trimming and J lost 6 bases; unmatched junction nucleotides: 6. CDR1 and CDR2 from the germline V gene are LGHNA and YNFKEQ. The CDR3 covers 16 residues. CDR3 bases: TGTGCCAGCAGCCAAGAGCGGGGGACAGGGAGTCAGCCCCAGCATTTT. It encodes CASSQERGTGSQPQHF.

The chain links TRBV27 to TRBJ2-7, with TRBD2 identical over 11 bases. Germline assignment: CDR1 MNHEY and CDR2 SMNVEV (reference sequence). With V trimmed by 0 bases and J by 5 bases, 12 bases remained unmatched. The CDR3 sequence is 18 residues long. Here the CDR3 DNA reads TGTGCCAGCAGTTTATCCCCTTTCAGACTAGCGGGATCGGACGAGCAGTACTTC. Translated, it gives CASSLSPFRLAGSDEQYF.

The rearrangement uses TRBV18 and TRBJ2-7; 11 bases match TRBD2. Germline CDR1 and CDR2: KGHSH and LQKENI. The CDR3 has 16 residues. V dropped 5 bases and J dropped 1; count of bases not matched to a gene: 7. CDR3: CASSSNSGGASYEQYF. As DNA, the CDR3 is TGTGCCAGCTCATCCAATAGCGGGGGGGCATCCTACGAGCAGTACTTC.

V is TRBV29-1 and J is TRBJ2-7; a weak D match, TRBD2 (7 bases). The CDR3 length is 15 residues. V lost 6 bases and J lost 3, with 21 bases in between. CDR1 and CDR2 (germline): SQVTM, ANQGSEA. CDR3 DNA sequence: TGCAGCGTGCCTACCACTCACGGGGGGCTCTACGAGCAGTACTTC. Translating gives CSVPTTHGGLYEQYF.

In the case of this clone: The same CDR3 also results from other DNA sequences found in this sample. The V gene is TRBV7-2, the J gene TRBJ1-2; TRBD1 is a possible D gene (6 bases). The length of the CDR3 is 15 residues. V lost 4 bases and J 3 bases, leaving 15 bases between the germline ends. The germline CDR1 and CDR2 sequences are SGHTA and FQGNSA. CDR3 DNA: TGTGCCAGCAGCTCTTATAGGGGGGGATACTATGGCTACACCTTC. Residues: CASSSYRGGYYGYTF.